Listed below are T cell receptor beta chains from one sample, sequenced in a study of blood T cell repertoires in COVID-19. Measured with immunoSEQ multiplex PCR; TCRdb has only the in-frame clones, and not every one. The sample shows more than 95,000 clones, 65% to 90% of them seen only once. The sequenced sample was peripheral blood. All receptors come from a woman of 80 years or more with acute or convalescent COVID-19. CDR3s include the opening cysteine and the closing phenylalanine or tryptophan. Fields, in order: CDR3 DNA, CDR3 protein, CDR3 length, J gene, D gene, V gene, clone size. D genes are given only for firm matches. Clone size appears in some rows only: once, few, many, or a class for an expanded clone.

CDR3nt: TGCGCCAGCAGCGTAACTAGAGCTGGCTACAATGAGCAGTTCTTC
CDR3aa: CASSVTRAGYNEQFF
len: 15
j_gene: TRBJ2-1
d_gene: -
v_gene: TRBV5-1
abundance: -

CDR3nt: TGTGCCATCAGTGAAAAGACCAGTCAGGATTCACCCCTCCACTTT
CDR3aa: CAISEKTSQDSPLHF
len: 15
j_gene: TRBJ1-6
d_gene: -
v_gene: TRBV10-3
abundance: -

CDR3nt: TGTGCCAGCAGCCTTTTCCGACAGACCACCGGGGAGCTGTTTTTT
CDR3aa: CASSLFRQTTGELFF
len: 15
j_gene: TRBJ2-2
d_gene: -
v_gene: TRBV5-5
abundance: -

CDR3nt: TGCGCCAGCAGCTTATCGGGACTAGCGGGGGGCACAGATACGCAGTATTTT
CDR3aa: CASSLSGLAGGTDTQYF
len: 17
j_gene: TRBJ2-3
d_gene: TRBD2
v_gene: TRBV5-1
abundance: -

CDR3nt: TGTGCCAGCAGCGACTATCTGAACACTGAAGCTTTCTTT
CDR3aa: CASSDYLNTEAFF
len: 13
j_gene: TRBJ1-1
d_gene: -
v_gene: TRBV6-5
abundance: few

CDR3nt: TGCGCCAGCAGCTTGGGGGACAGACGGTATGAAAAACTGTTTTTT
CDR3aa: CASSLGDRRYEKLFF
len: 15
j_gene: TRBJ1-4
d_gene: TRBD1
v_gene: TRBV5-1
abundance: -

CDR3nt: TGTGCCCGGGGTCAGGGGGCAGAAGGCGAAAAACTGTTTTTT
CDR3aa: CARGQGAEGEKLFF
len: 14
j_gene: TRBJ1-4
d_gene: TRBD1
v_gene: TRBV2
abundance: once

CDR3nt: TGTGCCAGCAGTGAACTCCGTCAGGGAAGTGGCTACACCTTC
CDR3aa: CASSELRQGSGYTF
len: 14
j_gene: TRBJ1-2
d_gene: -
v_gene: TRBV2
abundance: -

CDR3nt: TGTGCCAGCAGTAGTAGTTTCAGGCTAAACTATGGCTACACCTTC
CDR3aa: CASSSSFRLNYGYTF
len: 15
j_gene: TRBJ1-2
d_gene: -
v_gene: TRBV28
abundance: -

CDR3nt: TGTGCCAGCAGTACCGAATCAGGGGAACAGCCCCAGCATTTT
CDR3aa: CASSTESGEQPQHF
len: 14
j_gene: TRBJ1-5
d_gene: -
v_gene: TRBV2
abundance: -

CDR3nt: TGTGCCACGTCCTTTTTAGATACGCAGTATTTT
CDR3aa: CATSFLDTQYF
len: 11
j_gene: TRBJ2-3
d_gene: -
v_gene: TRBV19
abundance: -

CDR3nt: TGCGCCAGCAGCAGAGGGTTGGAGAACACTGAAGCTTTCTTT
CDR3aa: CASSRGLENTEAFF
len: 14
j_gene: TRBJ1-1
d_gene: -
v_gene: TRBV5-1
abundance: -

CDR3nt: TGTGCCATCAGTGAGTCGACTCAGGGGGCGTACACTGAAGCTTTCTTT
CDR3aa: CAISESTQGAYTEAFF
len: 16
j_gene: TRBJ1-1
d_gene: TRBD1
v_gene: TRBV10-3
abundance: -

CDR3nt: TGCGCCAGCAGCTTGGCTGCTAGCGGGAGCACAGATACGCAGTATTTT
CDR3aa: CASSLAASGSTDTQYF
len: 16
j_gene: TRBJ2-3
d_gene: TRBD2
v_gene: TRBV5-1
abundance: -

CDR3nt: TGCGCCAGCAGCCTTGGTCTTAGCCAGGGGGATTCACCCCTCCACTTT
CDR3aa: CASSLGLSQGDSPLHF
len: 16
j_gene: TRBJ1-6
d_gene: TRBD1
v_gene: TRBV5-1
abundance: -

CDR3nt: TGTGCCAGCAGTTTAAGAGCACAAGAGACCCAGTACTTC
CDR3aa: CASSLRAQETQYF
len: 13
j_gene: TRBJ2-5
d_gene: -
v_gene: TRBV6-2/TRBV6-3
abundance: few

CDR3nt: TGTGCCAGCAGTTCGGTCGGAGACAGGGGATTTTATGGCTACACCTTC
CDR3aa: CASSSVGDRGFYGYTF
len: 16
j_gene: TRBJ1-2
d_gene: TRBD1
v_gene: TRBV6-5
abundance: few

CDR3nt: TGTGCCAGCAGCTTTAGCGGGGGCATTGATGAGCAGTTCTTC
CDR3aa: CASSFSGGIDEQFF
len: 14
j_gene: TRBJ2-1
d_gene: TRBD2
v_gene: TRBV7-9
abundance: few

CDR3nt: TGTGCCAGCAGTGATTCAGGCTTAGCCAAAAACATTCAGTACTTC
CDR3aa: CASSDSGLAKNIQYF
len: 15
j_gene: TRBJ2-4
d_gene: -
v_gene: TRBV6-1
abundance: few

CDR3nt: TGTGCCAGCAGTTTCGGGGGGACTAATGAGCAGTTCTTC
CDR3aa: CASSFGGTNEQFF
len: 13
j_gene: TRBJ2-1
d_gene: TRBD2
v_gene: TRBV12-3/TRBV12-4
abundance: -

CDR3nt: TGTGCCAGCGGGGACAGCATCTCACCTGGAAACACCATATATTTT
CDR3aa: CASGDSISPGNTIYF
len: 15
j_gene: TRBJ1-3
d_gene: TRBD1
v_gene: TRBV11-1
abundance: -

CDR3nt: TGTGCCAGCAATTCTTTTTTAGATGAGCAGTTCTTC
CDR3aa: CASNSFLDEQFF
len: 12
j_gene: TRBJ2-1
d_gene: -
v_gene: TRBV6-5
abundance: -

CDR3nt: TGTGCCAGCAGCCTCAGGGGCGGCTCCTATAATTCACCCCTCCACTTT
CDR3aa: CASSLRGGSYNSPLHF
len: 16
j_gene: TRBJ1-6
d_gene: -
v_gene: TRBV7-3
abundance: -